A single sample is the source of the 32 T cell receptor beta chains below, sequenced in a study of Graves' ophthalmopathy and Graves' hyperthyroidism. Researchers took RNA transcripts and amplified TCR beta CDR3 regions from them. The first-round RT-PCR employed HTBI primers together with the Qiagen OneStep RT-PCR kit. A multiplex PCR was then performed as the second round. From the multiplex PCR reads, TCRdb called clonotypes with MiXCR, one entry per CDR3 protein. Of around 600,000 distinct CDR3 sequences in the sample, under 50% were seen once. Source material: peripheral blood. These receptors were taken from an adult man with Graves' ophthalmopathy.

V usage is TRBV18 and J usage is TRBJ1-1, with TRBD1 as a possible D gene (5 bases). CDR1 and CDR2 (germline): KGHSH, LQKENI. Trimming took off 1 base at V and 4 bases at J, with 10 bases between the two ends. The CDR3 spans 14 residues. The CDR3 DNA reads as TGTGCCAGCTCACCACGGGCAGGGATCACTGAAGCTTTCTTT. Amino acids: CASSPRAGITEAFF.

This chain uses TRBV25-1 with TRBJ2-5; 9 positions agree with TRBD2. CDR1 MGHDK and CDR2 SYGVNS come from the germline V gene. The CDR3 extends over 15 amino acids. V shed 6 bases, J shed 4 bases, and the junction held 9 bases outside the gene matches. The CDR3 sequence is CASSAGLAGLETQYF. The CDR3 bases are TGTGCCAGCAGCGCGGGCCTAGCGGGGCTAGAGACCCAGTACTTC.

CDR3 in DNA: TGCGCCAGCAGCGTTGCTAGGGGCGAGGTGAACACCGGGGAGCTGTTTTTT. Protein product: CASSVARGEVNTGELFF. The V and J genes are TRBV5-1 and TRBJ2-2, with D possibly being TRBD1 (5 bases). The CDR3 has 17 amino acids. The V gene lost 4 bases and the J gene lost 1 base, with 17 bases spanning the gap. Germline-derived CDR1 and CDR2 are SGHRS and YFSETQ.

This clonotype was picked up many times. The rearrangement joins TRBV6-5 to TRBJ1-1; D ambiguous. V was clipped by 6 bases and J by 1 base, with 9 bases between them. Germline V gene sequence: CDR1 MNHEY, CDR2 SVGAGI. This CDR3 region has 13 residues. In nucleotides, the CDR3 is TGTGCCAGCAGGACGACGGAGAACACTGAAGCTTTCTTT. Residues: CASRTTENTEAFF.

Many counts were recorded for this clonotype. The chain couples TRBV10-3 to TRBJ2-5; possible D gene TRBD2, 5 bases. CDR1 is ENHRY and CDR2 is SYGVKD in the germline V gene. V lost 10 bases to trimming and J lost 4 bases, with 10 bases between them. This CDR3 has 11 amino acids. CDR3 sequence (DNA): TGTGCCAGCACCAGCGGAGAGACCCAGTACTTC. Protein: CASTSGETQYF.

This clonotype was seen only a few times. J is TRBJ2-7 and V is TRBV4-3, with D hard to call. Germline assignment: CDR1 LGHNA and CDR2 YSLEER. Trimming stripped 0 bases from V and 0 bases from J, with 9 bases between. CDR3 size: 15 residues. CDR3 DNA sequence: TGCGCCAGCAGCCAAGATCCGGCCACCTCCTACGAGCAGTACTTC. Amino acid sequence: CASSQDPATSYEQYF.

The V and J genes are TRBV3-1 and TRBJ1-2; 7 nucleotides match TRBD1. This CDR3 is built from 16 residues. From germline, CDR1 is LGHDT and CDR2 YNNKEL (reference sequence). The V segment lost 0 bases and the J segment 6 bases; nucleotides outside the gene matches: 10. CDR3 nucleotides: TGTGCCAGCAGCCAAGAAGGTTTTGGGCAGGGGGATGGCTACACCTTC. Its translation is CASSQEGFGQGDGYTF.

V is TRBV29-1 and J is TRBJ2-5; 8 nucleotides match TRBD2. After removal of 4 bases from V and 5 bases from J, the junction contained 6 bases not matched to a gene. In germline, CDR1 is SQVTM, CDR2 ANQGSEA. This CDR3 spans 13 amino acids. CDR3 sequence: CSVGRGGRETQYF. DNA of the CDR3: TGCAGCGTTGGACGGGGGGGTCGCGAGACCCAGTACTTC.

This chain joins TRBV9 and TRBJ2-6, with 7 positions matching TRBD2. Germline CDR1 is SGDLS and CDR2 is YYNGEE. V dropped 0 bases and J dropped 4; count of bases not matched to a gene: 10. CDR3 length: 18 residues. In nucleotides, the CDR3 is TGTGCCAGCAGCGTAGAGGGAGGGACCGCCCCCGGGGCCAACGTCCTGACTTTC. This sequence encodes CASSVEGGTAPGANVLTF. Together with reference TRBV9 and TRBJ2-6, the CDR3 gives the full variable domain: DSGVTQTPKHLITATGQRVTLRCSPRSGDLSVYWYQQSLDQGLQFLIQYYNGEERAKGNILERFSAQQFPDLHSELNLSSLELGDSALYFCASSVEGGTAPGANVLTFGAGSRLTVL.

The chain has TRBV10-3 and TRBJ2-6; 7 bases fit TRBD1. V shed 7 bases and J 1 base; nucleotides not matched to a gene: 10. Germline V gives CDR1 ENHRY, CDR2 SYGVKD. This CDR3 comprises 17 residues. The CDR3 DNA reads TGTGCCATCACTTTGGACAGGCCCGAGTCTGGGGCCAACGTCCTGACTTTC. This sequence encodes CAITLDRPESGANVLTF.

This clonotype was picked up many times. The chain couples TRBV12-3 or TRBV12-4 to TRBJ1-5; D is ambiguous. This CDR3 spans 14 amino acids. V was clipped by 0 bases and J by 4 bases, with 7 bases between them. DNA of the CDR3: TGTGCCAGCAGTTTAGCGGCGGCAAATCAGCCCCAGCATTTT. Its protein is CASSLAAANQPQHF.

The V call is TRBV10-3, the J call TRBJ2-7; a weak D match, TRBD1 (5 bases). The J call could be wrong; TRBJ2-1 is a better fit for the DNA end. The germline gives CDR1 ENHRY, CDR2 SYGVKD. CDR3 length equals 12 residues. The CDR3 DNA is TGTGCCATCAGTGAGTCGACAGATGAGCAGTTCTTC. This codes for CAISESTDEQFF.

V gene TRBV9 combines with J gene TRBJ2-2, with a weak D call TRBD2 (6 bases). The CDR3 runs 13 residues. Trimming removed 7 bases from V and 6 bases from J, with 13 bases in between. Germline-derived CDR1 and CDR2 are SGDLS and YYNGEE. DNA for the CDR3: TGTGCCAGCGGGGCGGGGCGGTCCGGGGAGCTGTTTTTT. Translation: CASGAGRSGELFF.

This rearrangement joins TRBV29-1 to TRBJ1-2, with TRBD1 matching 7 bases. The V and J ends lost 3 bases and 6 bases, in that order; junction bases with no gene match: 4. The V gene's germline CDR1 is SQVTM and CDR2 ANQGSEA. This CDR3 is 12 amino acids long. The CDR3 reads CSVEVTGDGYTF. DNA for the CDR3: TGCAGCGTTGAGGTCACAGGGGATGGCTACACCTTC.

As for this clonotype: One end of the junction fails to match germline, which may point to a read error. The CDR3 DNA sequence: TGTGCCAGCAGCCAAGAGGCCGAGGGTGGAAACACCATATATTTT. Its translation is CASSQEAEGGNTIYF. The J gene is TRBJ1-3, the V gene TRBV4-1, with D uncertain. The germline V gene has CDR1 MGHRA and CDR2 YSYEKL. The CDR3 runs to 15 residues.

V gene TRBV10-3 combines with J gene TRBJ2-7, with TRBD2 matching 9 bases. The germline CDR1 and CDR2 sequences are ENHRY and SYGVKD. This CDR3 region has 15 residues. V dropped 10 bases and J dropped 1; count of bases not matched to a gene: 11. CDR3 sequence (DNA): TGTGCCAGCAGCCCCGCGGGAGGGCGGTCCTACGAGCAGTACTTC. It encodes CASSPAGGRSYEQYF.

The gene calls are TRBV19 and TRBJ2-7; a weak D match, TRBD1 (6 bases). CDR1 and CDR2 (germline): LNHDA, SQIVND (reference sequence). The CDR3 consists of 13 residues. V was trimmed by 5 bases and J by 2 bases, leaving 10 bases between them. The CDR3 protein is CASSDGTPYEQYF. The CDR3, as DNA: TGTGCCAGTAGTGACGGGACACCCTACGAGCAGTACTTC.

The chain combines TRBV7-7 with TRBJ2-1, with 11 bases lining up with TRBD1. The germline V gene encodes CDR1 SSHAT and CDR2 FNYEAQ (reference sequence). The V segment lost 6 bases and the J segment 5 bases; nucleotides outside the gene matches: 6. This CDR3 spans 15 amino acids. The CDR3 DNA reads TGTGCCAGCAGTCCCGGGACAGGGGGGCACAATGAGCAGTTCTTC. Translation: CASSPGTGGHNEQFF.

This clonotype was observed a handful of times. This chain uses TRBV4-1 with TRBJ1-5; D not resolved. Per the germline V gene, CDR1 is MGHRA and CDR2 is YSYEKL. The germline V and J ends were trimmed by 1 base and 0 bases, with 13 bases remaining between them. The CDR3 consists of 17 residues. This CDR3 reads CASSQVSQALSNQPQHF. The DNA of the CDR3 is TGCGCCAGCAGCCAAGTATCTCAGGCCCTTAGCAATCAGCCCCAGCATTTT.

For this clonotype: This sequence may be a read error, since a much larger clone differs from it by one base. CDR3 DNA: TGTGCCAGCAGCTTTGTAGCGGGGAGGACGAACACCGGGGAGCTGTTTTTT. Protein sequence: CASSFVAGRTNTGELFF. V is TRBV11-2 and J is TRBJ2-2, with 8 bases fitting TRBD2. CDR1 and CDR2 (germline): SGHAT, FQNNGV. The CDR3 runs to 17 residues. The ends lost 3 bases at V and 0 bases at J; junction bases unmatched: 6.

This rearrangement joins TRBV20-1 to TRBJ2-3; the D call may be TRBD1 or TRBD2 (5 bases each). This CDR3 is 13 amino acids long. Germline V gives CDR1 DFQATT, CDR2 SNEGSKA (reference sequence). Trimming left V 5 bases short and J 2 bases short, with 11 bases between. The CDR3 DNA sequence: TGCAGTGCTCGGGACGTTGACACAGATACGCAGTATTTT. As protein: CSARDVDTDTQYF.

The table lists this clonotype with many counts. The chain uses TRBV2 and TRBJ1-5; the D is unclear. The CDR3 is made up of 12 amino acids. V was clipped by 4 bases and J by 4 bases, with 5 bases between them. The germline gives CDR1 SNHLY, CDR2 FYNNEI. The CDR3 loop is CASSGANQPQHF. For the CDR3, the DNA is TGTGCCAGCAGTGGGGCAAATCAGCCCCAGCATTTT.

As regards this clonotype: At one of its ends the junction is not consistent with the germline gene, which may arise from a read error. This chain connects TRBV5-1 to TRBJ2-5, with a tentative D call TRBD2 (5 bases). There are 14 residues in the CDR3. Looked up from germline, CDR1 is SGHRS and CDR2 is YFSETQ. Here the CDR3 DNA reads TGTGCCAGCGGCCCGCCAACGCCCCAAGAGACCCAGTACTTC. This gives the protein CASGPPTPQETQYF.

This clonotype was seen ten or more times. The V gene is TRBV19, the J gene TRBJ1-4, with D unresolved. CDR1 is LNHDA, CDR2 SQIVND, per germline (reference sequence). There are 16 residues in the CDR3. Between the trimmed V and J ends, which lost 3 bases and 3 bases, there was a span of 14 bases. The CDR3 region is CASSIWKGDANEKLFF. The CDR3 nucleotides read TGTGCCAGTAGTATCTGGAAGGGAGACGCTAATGAAAAACTGTTTTTT.

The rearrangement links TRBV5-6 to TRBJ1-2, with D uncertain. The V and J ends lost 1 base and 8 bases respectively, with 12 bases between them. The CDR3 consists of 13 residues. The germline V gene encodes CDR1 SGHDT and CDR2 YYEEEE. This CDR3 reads CASSLRRMGGYTF. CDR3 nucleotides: TGTGCCAGCAGCTTGCGGCGGATGGGGGGCTACACCTTC.

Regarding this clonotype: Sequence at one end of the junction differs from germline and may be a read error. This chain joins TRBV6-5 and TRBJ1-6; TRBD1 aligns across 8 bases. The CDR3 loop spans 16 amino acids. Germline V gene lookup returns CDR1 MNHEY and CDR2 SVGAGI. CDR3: CVSSQDRGGYNSPLHF. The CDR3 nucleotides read TGTGTCAGCAGTCAAGACAGGGGAGGCTATAATTCACCCCTCCACTTT.

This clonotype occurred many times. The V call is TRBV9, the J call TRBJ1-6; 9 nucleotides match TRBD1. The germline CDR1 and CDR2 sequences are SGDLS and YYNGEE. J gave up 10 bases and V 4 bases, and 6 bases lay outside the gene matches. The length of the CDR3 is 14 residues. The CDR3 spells CASSPGQGNSPLHF. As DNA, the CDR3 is TGTGCCAGCAGCCCGGGACAGGGCAACTCACCCCTCCACTTT.

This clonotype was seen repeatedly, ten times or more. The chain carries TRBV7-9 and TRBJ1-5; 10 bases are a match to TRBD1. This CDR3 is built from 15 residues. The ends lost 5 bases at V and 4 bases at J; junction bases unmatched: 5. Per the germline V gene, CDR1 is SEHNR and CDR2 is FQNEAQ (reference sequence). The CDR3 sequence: CASSTPGQGNQPQHF. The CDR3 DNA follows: TGTGCCAGCAGCACACCGGGACAGGGGAATCAGCCCCAGCATTTT.

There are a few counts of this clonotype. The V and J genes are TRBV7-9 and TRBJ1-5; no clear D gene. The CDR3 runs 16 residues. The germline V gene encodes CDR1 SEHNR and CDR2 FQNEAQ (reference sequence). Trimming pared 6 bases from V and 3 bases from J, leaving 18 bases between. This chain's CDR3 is CASSPDRAGSNQPQHF. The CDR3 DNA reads TGTGCCAGCAGTCCCGATCGCGCAGGCTCCAATCAGCCCCAGCATTTT. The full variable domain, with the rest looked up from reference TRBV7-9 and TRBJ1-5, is DTGVSQNPRHKITKRGQNVTFRCDPISEHNRLYWYRQTLGQGPEFLTYFQNEAQLEKSRLLSDRFSAERPKGSFSTLEIQRTEQGDSAMYLCASSPDRAGSNQPQHFGDGTRLSIL.

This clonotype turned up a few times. CDR3 in DNA: TGTGCCAGCAGCCAGGAACGGGGGGGCCACGAGCAGTACTTC. Translated, it gives CASSQERGGHEQYF. V gene TRBV9 combines with J gene TRBJ2-7; 8 bases fit TRBD2. Germline values: CDR1 SGDLS, CDR2 YYNGEE. The CDR3 covers 14 residues. V dropped 4 bases and J dropped 5; count of bases not matched to a gene: 8. Full variable domain (remainder filled in from reference TRBV9 and TRBJ2-7): DSGVTQTPKHLITATGQRVTLRCSPRSGDLSVYWYQQSLDQGLQFLIQYYNGEERAKGNILERFSAQQFPDLHSELNLSSLELGDSALYFCASSQERGGHEQYFGPGTRLTVT.

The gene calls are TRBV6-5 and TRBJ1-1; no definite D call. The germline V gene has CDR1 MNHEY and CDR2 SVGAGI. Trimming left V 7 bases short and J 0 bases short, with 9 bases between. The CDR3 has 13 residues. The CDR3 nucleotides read TGTGCCAGCACCTCTTACCTGAACACTGAAGCTTTCTTT. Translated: CASTSYLNTEAFF.

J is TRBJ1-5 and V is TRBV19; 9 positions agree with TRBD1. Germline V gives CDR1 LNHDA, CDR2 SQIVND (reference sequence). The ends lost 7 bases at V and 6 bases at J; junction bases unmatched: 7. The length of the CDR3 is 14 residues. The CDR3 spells CASKRDRVSQPQHF. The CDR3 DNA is TGTGCCAGTAAACGGGACAGGGTAAGTCAGCCCCAGCATTTT.